This TCR beta chain was sequenced for a study of T-cell reconstitution after alpha-beta-depleted transplantation in children. This clonotype turned up a few times. What it binds is not known. V was clipped by 3 bases and J by 5 bases; unmatched bases: 11. Germline loops: CDR1 DFQATT, CDR2 SNEGSKA (reference sequence). The CDR3 sequence is 15 residues long. Findings and limits, study-wide: A year post-transplant, T-cell counts and diversity derived mostly from newly produced T cells. Alpha-beta T cells present about two months after transplant were reported to originate from several hundred expanded graft clones. Diversity of TCRbeta at day 60 was high in some patients, arising from surviving recipient T cells and thymic progenitors.

TCRbeta library construction was performed incorporating unique molecular identifiers. TCRdb re-called the PCR reads with MiXCR, one entry per CDR3 protein. The sample includes around 190,000 distinct CDR3 sequences, 6.6% of them seen just once. This receptor was obtained from a boy aged 2 to 10 with acute lymphoblastic leukemia, due to receive a stem cell transplant. J is TRBJ2-7 and V is TRBV20-1, with 9 bases matching TRBD2. This sample comprised PBMCs, obtained before TCRalphabeta/CD19-depleted stem cell transplant. The CDR3 bases are TGCAGTGCTAGTGTTCTTGTGCTAGCGGGACACGAGCAGTACTTC. Encoded protein: CSASVLVLAGHEQYF.